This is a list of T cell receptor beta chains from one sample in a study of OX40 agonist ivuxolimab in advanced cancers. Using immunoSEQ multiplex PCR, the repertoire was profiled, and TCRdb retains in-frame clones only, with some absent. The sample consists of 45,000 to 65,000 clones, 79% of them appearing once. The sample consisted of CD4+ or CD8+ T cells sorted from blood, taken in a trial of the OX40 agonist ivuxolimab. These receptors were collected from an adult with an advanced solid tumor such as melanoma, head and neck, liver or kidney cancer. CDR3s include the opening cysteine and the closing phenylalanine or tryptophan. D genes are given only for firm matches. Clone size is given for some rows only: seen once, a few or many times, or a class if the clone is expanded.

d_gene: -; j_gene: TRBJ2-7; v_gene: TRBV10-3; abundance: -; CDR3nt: TGTGCCATCAGTGAAGTTGACGAGCAGTACTTC; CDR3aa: CAISEVDEQYF
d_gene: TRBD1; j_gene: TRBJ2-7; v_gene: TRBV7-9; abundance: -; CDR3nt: TGTGCCAGCACCCAAGGGGACAGTGCCTACGAGCAGTACTTC; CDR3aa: CASTQGDSAYEQYF
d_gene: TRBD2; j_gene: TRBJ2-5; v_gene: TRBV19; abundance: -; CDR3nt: TGTGCCAGCGGTGGTCCCGGGAGGGCCCAGTACTTC; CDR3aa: CASGGPGRAQYF
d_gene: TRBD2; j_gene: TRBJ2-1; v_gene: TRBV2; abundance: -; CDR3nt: TGTGCCAGCAGCGCCGGGACTAGCGGATACAATGAGCAGTTCTTC; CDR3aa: CASSAGTSGYNEQFF
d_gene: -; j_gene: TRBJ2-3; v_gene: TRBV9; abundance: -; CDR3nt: TGTGCCAGCAGCGTCTTGACAGATACGCAGTATTTT; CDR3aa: CASSVLTDTQYF
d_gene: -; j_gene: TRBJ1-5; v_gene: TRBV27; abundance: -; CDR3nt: TGTGCCAGCAGTTTAGTCTGGGGTCAGCCCCAGCATTTT; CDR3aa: CASSLVWGQPQHF
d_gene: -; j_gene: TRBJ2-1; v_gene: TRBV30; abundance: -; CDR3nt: TGTGCCTGGATGAGCAGGGTCCCCTACAATGAGCAGTTCTTC; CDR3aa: CAWMSRVPYNEQFF
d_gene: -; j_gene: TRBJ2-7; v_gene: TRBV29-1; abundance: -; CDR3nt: TGCAGCGTTGTGCAAGAGAGTCACGAGCAGTACTTC; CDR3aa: CSVVQESHEQYF
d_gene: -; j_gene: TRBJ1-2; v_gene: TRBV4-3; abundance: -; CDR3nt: TGCGCCAGCAGCCCCGATAACAGGGACTATGGCTACACCTTC; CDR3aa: CASSPDNRDYGYTF
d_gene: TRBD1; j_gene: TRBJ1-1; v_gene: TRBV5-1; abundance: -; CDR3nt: TGCGCCAGCAGCTTGCGGACAGGGGATGGCACTGAAGCTTTCTTT; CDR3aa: CASSLRTGDGTEAFF
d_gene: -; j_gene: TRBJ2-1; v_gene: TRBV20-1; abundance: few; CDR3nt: TGCAGTGCTCCGTGGCTGGGGGAGCAGTTCTTC; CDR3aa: CSAPWLGEQFF
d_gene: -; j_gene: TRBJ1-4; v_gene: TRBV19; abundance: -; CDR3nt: TGTGCCAGTAGTATTTGGCGAGCGGGTAATGAAAAACTGTTTTTT; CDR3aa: CASSIWRAGNEKLFF
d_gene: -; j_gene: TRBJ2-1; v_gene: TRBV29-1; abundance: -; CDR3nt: TGCAGCGTTGAAGAGGGGCGGAACTCCTACAATGAGCAGTTCTTC; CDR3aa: CSVEEGRNSYNEQFF
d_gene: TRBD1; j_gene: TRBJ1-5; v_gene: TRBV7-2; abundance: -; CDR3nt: TGTGCCAGCAGCTCAGACGGGACAGGGTGGTACCAGCCCCAGCATTTT; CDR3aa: CASSSDGTGWYQPQHF